This entry describes one T cell receptor beta chain. This record comes from a study of blood T cell repertoires in COVID-19. For the study at large: Both acute and convalescent COVID-19 samples were obtained from the United States, Italy and Spain. T cells, B-cell-depleted T cells, or PBMCs supplied cDNA or gDNA.

Original data processing: Estimates of nucleated cell counts were drawn from the amplification of reference gene primers. Using immunoSEQ multiplex PCR, the repertoire was profiled, and TCRdb retains in-frame clones only, with some absent. V and J calls and clone size are copied from that table; D and trimming were computed from the DNA. The sample has around 68,000 clones, 85% to 90% seen once. Germline-derived CDR1 and CDR2 are KGHDR and SFDVKD. The germline V and J ends were trimmed by 1 base and 4 bases, with 13 bases remaining between them. This CDR3 is 16 amino acids long. This chain links TRBV24-1 with TRBJ2-1, with D perhaps matching TRBD2 (5 bases). The receptor was isolated from a man aged 45 to 65 with acute or convalescent COVID-19. Material for sequencing was peripheral blood. CDR3 in DNA: TGTGCCACCAGTGATTTCAGGCGCGGGCCGTACAATGAGCAGTTCTTC. Protein product: CATSDFRRGPYNEQFF.